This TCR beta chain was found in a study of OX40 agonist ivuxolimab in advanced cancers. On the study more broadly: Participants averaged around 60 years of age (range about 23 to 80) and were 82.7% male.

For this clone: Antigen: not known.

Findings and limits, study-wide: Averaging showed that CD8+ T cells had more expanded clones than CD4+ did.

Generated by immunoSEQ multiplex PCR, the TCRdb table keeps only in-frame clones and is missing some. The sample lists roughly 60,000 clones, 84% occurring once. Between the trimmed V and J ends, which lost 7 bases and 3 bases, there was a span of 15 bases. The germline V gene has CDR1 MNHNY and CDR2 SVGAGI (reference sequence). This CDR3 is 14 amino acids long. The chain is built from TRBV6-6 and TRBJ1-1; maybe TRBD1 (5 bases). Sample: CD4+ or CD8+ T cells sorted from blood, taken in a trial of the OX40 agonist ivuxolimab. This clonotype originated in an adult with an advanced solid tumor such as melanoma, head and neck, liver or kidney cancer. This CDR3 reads CASTTLGEDTEAFF. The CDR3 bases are TGTGCCAGCACTACCTTGGGGGAGGACACTGAAGCTTTCTTT.